Included here is one TCR beta chain sequence, with context. From the 5' RACE reads, TCRdb called clonotypes with MiXCR, one entry per CDR3 protein. The table includes around 1.7 million distinct CDR3 sequences, roughly a third detected once. V was clipped by 5 bases and J by 6 bases; unmatched bases: 7. From germline, CDR1 is MDHEN and CDR2 SYDVKM. The CDR3 totals 16 residues. This record belongs to a study of identical twins. This chain connects TRBV28 to TRBJ2-1; 13 bases map to TRBD2. What was sequenced was cord blood. This TCR was recovered from a newborn girl in good health. CDR3 protein: CASSRLLAGGGNEQFF. CDR3 sequence (DNA): TGTGCCAGCAGTAGATTACTAGCGGGGGGGGGCAATGAGCAGTTCTTC.